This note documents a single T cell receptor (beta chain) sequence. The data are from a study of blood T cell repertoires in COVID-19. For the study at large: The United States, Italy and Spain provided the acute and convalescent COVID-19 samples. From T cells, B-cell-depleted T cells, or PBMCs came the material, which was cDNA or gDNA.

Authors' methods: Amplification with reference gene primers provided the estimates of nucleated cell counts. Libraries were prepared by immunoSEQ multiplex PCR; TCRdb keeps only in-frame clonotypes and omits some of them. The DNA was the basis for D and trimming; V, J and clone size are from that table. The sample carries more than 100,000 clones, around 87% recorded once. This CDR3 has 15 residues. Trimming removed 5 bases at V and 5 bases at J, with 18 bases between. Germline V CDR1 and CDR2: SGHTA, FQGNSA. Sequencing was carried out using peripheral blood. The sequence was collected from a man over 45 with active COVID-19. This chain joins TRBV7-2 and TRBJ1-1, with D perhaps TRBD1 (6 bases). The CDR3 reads CASSPAKQGRTEAFF. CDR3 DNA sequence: TGTGCCAGCAGCCCCGCAAAACAGGGAAGGACTGAAGCTTTCTTT.